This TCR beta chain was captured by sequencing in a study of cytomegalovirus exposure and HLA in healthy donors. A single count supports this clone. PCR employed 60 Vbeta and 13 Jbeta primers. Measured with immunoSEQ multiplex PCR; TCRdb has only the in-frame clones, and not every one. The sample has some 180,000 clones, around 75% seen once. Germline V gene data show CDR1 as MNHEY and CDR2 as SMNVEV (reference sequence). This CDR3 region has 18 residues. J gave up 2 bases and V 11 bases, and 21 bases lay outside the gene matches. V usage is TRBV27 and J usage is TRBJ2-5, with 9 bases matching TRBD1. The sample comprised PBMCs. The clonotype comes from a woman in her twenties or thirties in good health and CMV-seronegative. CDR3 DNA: TGTGCCCGCAAGATCCTGGGACAGGGATGCGGGGGTCAAGAGACCCAGTACTTC. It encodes CARKILGQGCGGQETQYF.